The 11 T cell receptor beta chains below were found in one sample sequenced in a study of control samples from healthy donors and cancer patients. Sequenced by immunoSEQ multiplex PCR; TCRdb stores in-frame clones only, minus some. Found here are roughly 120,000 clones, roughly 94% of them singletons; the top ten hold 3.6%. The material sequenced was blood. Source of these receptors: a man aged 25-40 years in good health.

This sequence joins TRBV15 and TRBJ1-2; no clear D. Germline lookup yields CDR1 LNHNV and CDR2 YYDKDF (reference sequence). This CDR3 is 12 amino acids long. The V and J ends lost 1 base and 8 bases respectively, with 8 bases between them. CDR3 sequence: CATSRVGTGYTF. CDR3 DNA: TGTGCCACCAGCAGAGTTGGCACCGGCTACACCTTC.

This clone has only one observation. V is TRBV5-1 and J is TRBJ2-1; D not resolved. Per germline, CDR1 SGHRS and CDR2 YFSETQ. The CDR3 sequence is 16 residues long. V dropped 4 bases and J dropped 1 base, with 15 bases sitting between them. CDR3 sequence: CASSPAAPRSYNEQFF. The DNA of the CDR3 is TGCGCCAGCAGCCCGGCCGCTCCCCGGTCCTACAATGAGCAGTTCTTC.

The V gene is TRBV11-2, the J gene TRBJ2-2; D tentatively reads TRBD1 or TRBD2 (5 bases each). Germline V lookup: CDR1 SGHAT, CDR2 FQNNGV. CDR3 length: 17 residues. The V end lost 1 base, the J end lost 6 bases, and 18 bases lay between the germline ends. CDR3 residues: CASSLGAGQGVAGELFF. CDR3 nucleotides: TGTGCCAGCAGCTTAGGAGCCGGGCAGGGAGTCGCCGGGGAGCTGTTTTTT.

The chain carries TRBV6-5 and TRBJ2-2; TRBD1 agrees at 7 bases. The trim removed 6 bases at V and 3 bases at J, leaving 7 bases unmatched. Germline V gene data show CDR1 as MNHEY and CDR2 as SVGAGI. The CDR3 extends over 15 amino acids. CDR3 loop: CASSPGGWDTGELFF. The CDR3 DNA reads TGTGCCAGCAGCCCAGGGGGTTGGGACACCGGGGAGCTGTTTTTT.

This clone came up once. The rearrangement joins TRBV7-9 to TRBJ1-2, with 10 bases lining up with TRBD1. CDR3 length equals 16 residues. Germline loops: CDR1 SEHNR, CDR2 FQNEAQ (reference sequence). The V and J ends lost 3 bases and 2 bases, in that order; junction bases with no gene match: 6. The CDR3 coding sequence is TGTGCCAGCAGCTTCTACAGGACAGGGGGAAACTATGGCTACACCTTC. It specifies CASSFYRTGGNYGYTF.

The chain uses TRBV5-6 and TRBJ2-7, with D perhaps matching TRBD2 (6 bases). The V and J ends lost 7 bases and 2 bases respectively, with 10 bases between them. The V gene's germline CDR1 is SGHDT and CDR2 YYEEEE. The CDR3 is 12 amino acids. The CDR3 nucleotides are TGTGCCAGCCAGGGAGGTCCCTACGAGCAGTACTTC. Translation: CASQGGPYEQYF.

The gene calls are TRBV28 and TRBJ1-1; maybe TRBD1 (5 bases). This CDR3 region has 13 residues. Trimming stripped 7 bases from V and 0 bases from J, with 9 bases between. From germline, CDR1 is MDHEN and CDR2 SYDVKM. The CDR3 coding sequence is TGTGCCAGCAAAGACAGACTGAACACTGAAGCTTTCTTT. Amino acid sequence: CASKDRLNTEAFF.

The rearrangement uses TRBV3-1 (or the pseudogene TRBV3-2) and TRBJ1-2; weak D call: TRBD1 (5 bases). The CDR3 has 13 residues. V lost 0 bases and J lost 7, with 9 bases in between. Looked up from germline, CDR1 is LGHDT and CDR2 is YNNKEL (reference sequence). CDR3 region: CASSQDLGGGYTF. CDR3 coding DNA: TGTGCCAGCAGCCAAGATCTGGGGGGTGGCTACACCTTC.

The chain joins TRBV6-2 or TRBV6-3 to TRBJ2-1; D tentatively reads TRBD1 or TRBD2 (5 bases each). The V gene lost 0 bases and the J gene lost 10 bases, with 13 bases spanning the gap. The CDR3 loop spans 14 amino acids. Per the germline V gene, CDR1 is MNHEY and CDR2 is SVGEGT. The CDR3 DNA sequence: TGTGCCAGCAGTTACTCTTTCGGGACGTTAGAGCAGTTCTTC. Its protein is CASSYSFGTLEQFF.

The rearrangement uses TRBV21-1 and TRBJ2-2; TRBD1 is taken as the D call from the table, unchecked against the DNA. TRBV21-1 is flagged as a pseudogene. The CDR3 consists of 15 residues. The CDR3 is CASSIDRGQGGELFF. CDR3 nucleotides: TGTGCCAGCAGCATAGACAGGGGGCAAGGCGGGGAGCTGTTTTTT.

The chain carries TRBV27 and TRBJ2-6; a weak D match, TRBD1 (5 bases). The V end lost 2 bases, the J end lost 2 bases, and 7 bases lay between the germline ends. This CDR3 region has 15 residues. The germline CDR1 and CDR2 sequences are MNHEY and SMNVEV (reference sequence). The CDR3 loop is CASSLMGPGANVLTF. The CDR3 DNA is TGTGCCAGCAGTTTAATGGGGCCTGGGGCCAACGTCCTGACTTTC.